Listed here are 30 T cell receptor beta chains from one sample, sequenced in a study of blood T cell repertoires in COVID-19. TCRdb's table, derived via immunoSEQ multiplex PCR, lists solely in-frame clones and lacks some. The repertoire consists of fewer than 500,000 clones, with about nine tenths occurring once and the leading ten covering under 0.75%. The sequenced sample was PBMCs or T cells enriched from blood (not recorded which). The source of these receptors is a young woman who had recovered from COVID-19.

This chain joins TRBV6-5 and TRBJ2-3; 7 bases are shared with TRBD1. V lost 7 bases, J lost 3 bases, and 7 bases stayed unmatched. CDR3 length equals 14 residues. Germline V gene lookup returns CDR1 MNHEY and CDR2 SVGAGI. DNA of the CDR3: TGTGCCAGCACCGAGGACAGGCGGACAGATACGCAGTATTTT. This gives the protein CASTEDRRTDTQYF.

This sequence joins TRBV7-2 and TRBJ1-2, with 8 bases fitting TRBD1. The germline V gene encodes CDR1 SGHTA and CDR2 FQGNSA. The CDR3 has 12 amino acids. V shed 5 bases, J shed 10 bases, and the junction held 6 bases outside the gene matches. This chain's CDR3 is CASSPTGGDYTF. The CDR3 coding sequence is TGTGCCAGCAGCCCCACAGGGGGGGACTACACCTTC.

The rearrangement joins TRBV18 to TRBJ1-3; 7 bases fit TRBD1. J lost 11 bases, V lost 2 bases, and 6 bases had no gene match. Per the germline V gene, CDR1 is KGHSH and CDR2 is LQKENI. The CDR3 covers 13 residues. The CDR3 here is CASSPNQGDPIYF. CDR3 coding DNA: TGTGCCAGCTCACCAAACCAGGGGGATCCCATATATTTT.

The rearrangement uses TRBV15 and TRBJ1-1; 11 bases map to TRBD1. The junction had 9 bases not matched to a gene; V was cut back by 7 bases and J by 5 bases. The CDR3 spans 15 residues. CDR1 is LNHNV, CDR2 YYDKDF, per germline (reference sequence). The CDR3 spells CATTIGTGGDTEAFF. The CDR3 DNA reads as TGTGCCACCACCATCGGGACAGGGGGGGATACTGAAGCTTTCTTT.

In this sample, this clone turned up once. V gene TRBV12-5 combines with J gene TRBJ1-5; D not certain. Germline V gene sequence: CDR1 LGHNT, CDR2 FRNRAP. The V end lost 2 bases, the J end lost 1 base, and 9 bases lay between the germline ends. This CDR3 spans 15 amino acids. This chain's CDR3 is CASGLIPGSNQPQHF. The DNA for the CDR3 is TGTGCTAGTGGTTTGATCCCAGGCAGCAATCAGCCCCAGCATTTT.

The chain is built from TRBV27 and TRBJ1-6; 7 positions agree with TRBD1. The V gene's germline CDR1 is MNHEY and CDR2 SMNVEV (reference sequence). The CDR3 consists of 16 residues. Unmatched junction bases numbered 7, after V lost 5 bases and J lost 3 bases. This CDR3 is CASSTLQGFYNSPLHF. CDR3 in DNA: TGTGCCAGCAGTACCCTACAGGGGTTCTATAATTCACCCCTCCACTTT.

This clone was picked up a small number of times. This chain links TRBV11-1 with TRBJ2-2; D gene uncertain. CDR1 and CDR2 (germline): SGHAT, FQDESV (reference sequence). The CDR3 has 16 residues. Trimming removed 5 bases at V and 2 bases at J, with 15 bases between. CDR3 in DNA: TGTGCCAGCAGCCCACGACTTGGCCCTAACACCGGGGAGCTGTTTTTT. Protein product: CASSPRLGPNTGELFF.

The rearrangement joins TRBV27 to TRBJ2-3; 13 bases align to TRBD2. With V trimmed by 8 bases and J by 7 bases, 6 bases remained unmatched. CDR1 is MNHEY and CDR2 is SMNVEV in the germline V gene (reference sequence). This CDR3 is 14 amino acids long. CDR3 amino acids: CASSPLAGGNTQYF. Here the CDR3 DNA reads TGTGCCAGCTCCCCACTAGCGGGGGGGAATACGCAGTATTTT.

This clone has just one count. Other nucleotide sequences from this sample produce the same CDR3. The rearrangement joins TRBV28 to TRBJ1-2; D not certain. CDR3 size: 12 residues. The germline V gene has CDR1 MDHEN and CDR2 SYDVKM. The V and J ends lost 6 bases and 5 bases respectively, with 10 bases between them. The CDR3 reads CASSPLSYGYTF. The CDR3 DNA is TGTGCCAGCAGCCCCTTGAGTTATGGCTACACCTTC.

This clone showed up just once. This chain connects TRBV7-9 to TRBJ1-5, with D possibly TRBD1 on 5 matching bases. This CDR3 is built from 14 residues. V lost 6 bases and J 9 bases, leaving 18 bases between the germline ends. The germline CDR1 and CDR2 sequences are SEHNR and FQNEAQ (reference sequence). The CDR3 DNA sequence: TGTGCCAGCAGTTACGGGGACTTGGTACGGCCCCAGCATTTT. Its translation: CASSYGDLVRPQHF.

This chain joins TRBV5-1 and TRBJ1-2, with 8 bases aligning to TRBD1. CDR1 and CDR2 (germline): SGHRS, YFSETQ. With V trimmed by 3 bases and J by 6 bases, 10 bases remained unmatched. This CDR3 contains 15 residues. The CDR3 reads CASSSTPGQADGYTF. Here the CDR3 DNA reads TGCGCCAGCAGCTCCACTCCGGGACAGGCTGATGGCTACACCTTC. Drawing the rest from reference TRBV5-1 and TRBJ1-2, the complete variable domain is KAGVTQTPRYLIKTRGQQVTLSCSPISGHRSVSWYQQTPGQGLQFLFEYFSETQRNKGNFPGRFSGRQFSNSRSEMNVSTLELGDSALYLCASSSTPGQADGYTFGSGTRLTVV.

The gene calls are TRBV7-2 and TRBJ2-5, with 9 bases that match TRBD2. This CDR3 comprises 19 residues. The germline V gene encodes CDR1 SGHTA and CDR2 FQGNSA. V trimming: 1 base; J trimming: 0 bases; junction bases outside the gene matches: 12. The CDR3 is CASSLVKSSGDLYQETQYF. In DNA form, the CDR3 reads TGTGCCAGCAGCTTAGTCAAGTCTAGCGGGGACTTGTACCAAGAGACCCAGTACTTC.

The chain recombines TRBV7-9 with TRBJ1-2; TRBD1 matches 10 bases. This CDR3 is built from 15 residues. Germline values: CDR1 SEHNR, CDR2 FQNEAQ (reference sequence). V trimming: 4 bases; J trimming: 0 bases; junction bases outside the gene matches: 2. Here the CDR3 DNA reads TGTGCCAGCAGCTCGGACAGGGGGACTAACTATGGCTACACCTTC. Translating gives CASSSDRGTNYGYTF.

The J gene is TRBJ1-2, the V gene TRBV6-5; 9 nucleotides line up with TRBD1. Per germline, CDR1 MNHEY and CDR2 SVGAGI. V was pared by 5 bases and J by 8 bases, with 9 bases of the junction left unmatched. This CDR3 spans 14 amino acids. As DNA, the CDR3 is TGTGCCAGCAGTCTTACAGGGGGCGCGGGGGGCTACACCTTC. Translated, it gives CASSLTGGAGGYTF.

This chain uses TRBV6-5 with TRBJ2-5, with TRBD2 matching over 12 bases. This CDR3 contains 15 residues. After removal of 8 bases from V and 4 bases from J, the junction contained 8 bases not matched to a gene. The germline CDR1 and CDR2 sequences are MNHEY and SVGAGI. The CDR3 here is CASDPGLAGVETQYF. As DNA, the CDR3 is TGTGCCAGCGACCCGGGACTAGCGGGTGTAGAGACCCAGTACTTC.

This rearrangement joins TRBV7-8 to TRBJ2-7; TRBD2 might be the D (5 bases). V shed 5 bases and J shed 0 bases, with 14 bases lying between them. There are 15 residues in the CDR3. Germline CDR1 is SGHVS and CDR2 is FQNEAQ. CDR3 protein: CASSPLTRDSYEQYF. For the CDR3, the DNA is TGTGCCAGCAGCCCGCTCACTCGGGACTCCTACGAGCAGTACTTC.

This chain joins TRBV11-2 and TRBJ1-3, with unresolved D. V lost 4 bases and J 4 bases, leaving 11 bases between the germline ends. There are 14 residues in the CDR3. Germline loops: CDR1 SGHAT, CDR2 FQNNGV. As DNA, the CDR3 is TGTGCCAGCAGCTCAGATCGGGGAGGAAACACCATATATTTT. It codes for CASSSDRGGNTIYF. The whole variable domain, remainder taken from reference TRBV11-2 and TRBJ1-3, is EAGVAQSPRYKIIEKRQSVAFWCNPISGHATLYWYQQILGQGPKLLIQFQNNGVVDDSQLPKDRFSAERLKGVDSTLKIQPAKLEDSAVYLCASSSDRGGNTIYFGEGSWLTVV.

This chain uses TRBV10-2 with TRBJ2-7, with 9 bases lining up with TRBD1. V was pared by 6 bases and J by 5 bases, with 11 bases of the junction left unmatched. The germline V gene encodes CDR1 WSHSY and CDR2 SAAADI. The CDR3 extends over 15 amino acids. The CDR3 is CASSHWGQGADEQYF. The DNA for the CDR3 is TGCGCCAGCAGCCACTGGGGACAGGGTGCTGACGAGCAGTACTTC.

The V call is TRBV5-1, the J call TRBJ2-1; 8 bases are shared with TRBD2. Germline trimming cut 1 base from V and 7 bases from J; bases unmatched to any gene: 7. The length of the CDR3 is 15 residues. Germline V CDR1 and CDR2: SGHRS, YFSETQ. The CDR3 coding sequence is TGCGCCAGCAGCTTGACTAGCGGCACCCTTAATGAGCAGTTCTTC. Protein sequence: CASSLTSGTLNEQFF.

This clone has a handful of counts. This CDR3 is also generated by other DNA sequences in the sample. The genes are TRBV5-1 and TRBJ1-4; 8 bases fit TRBD1. J was trimmed by 8 bases and V by 0 bases; bases with no gene match: 0. In germline, CDR1 is SGHRS, CDR2 YFSETQ. CDR3 size: 13 residues. CDR3 sequence reads: CASSLGQGEKLFF. CDR3 sequence (DNA): TGCGCCAGCAGCTTGGGACAGGGGGAAAAACTGTTTTTT.

This clone was recorded only once. J is TRBJ2-7 and V is TRBV6-2 or TRBV6-3, with a tentative D call TRBD2 (6 bases). Germline values: CDR1 MNHEY, CDR2 SVGEGT. Deletions cut 4 bases from V and 5 bases from J, with 9 bases between. The CDR3 runs 12 residues. This CDR3 reads CASSFGRNEQYF. CDR3 nucleotides: TGTGCCAGCAGTTTTGGGAGGAACGAGCAGTACTTC.

The rearrangement uses TRBV5-1 and TRBJ2-7; no firm D call. The CDR3 consists of 12 residues. Germline CDR1 SGHRS, CDR2 YFSETQ. V was cut by 6 bases and J by 6 bases, with 13 bases left in between. The CDR3 coding sequence is TGCGCCAGCACGTCCACAGCAGGCGAGCAGTACTTC. This encodes CASTSTAGEQYF.

CDR3 coding DNA: TGTGCCAGCAGCCCAGGGCCCTTTAACTATGGCTACACCTTC. Residues: CASSPGPFNYGYTF. The J gene is TRBJ1-2, the V gene TRBV7-6, with D possibly TRBD1 on 5 matching bases. Trimming pared 5 bases from V and 1 base from J, leaving 11 bases between. CDR3 length: 14 residues. The germline V gene has CDR1 SGHVS and CDR2 FNYEAQ.

This clone was counted only a few times. The gene calls are TRBV7-2 and TRBJ1-2; no firm D call. The CDR3 has 14 residues. Per the germline V gene, CDR1 is SGHTA and CDR2 is FQGNSA. V was clipped by 2 bases and J by 4 bases, with 11 bases between them. The CDR3 DNA reads TGTGCCAGCAGCTTAACCCCCGGGAGCTATGGCTACACCTTC. It is translated as CASSLTPGSYGYTF.

The chain links TRBV12-5 to TRBJ1-6; TRBD1 might be the D (5 bases). The length of the CDR3 is 15 residues. The V end lost 7 bases, the J end lost 7 bases, and 17 bases lay between the germline ends. Germline assignment: CDR1 LGHNT and CDR2 FRNRAP. CDR3 amino acids: CASAGGVWGNSPLHF. The CDR3 nucleotides read TGTGCTAGTGCCGGGGGAGTATGGGGAAATTCACCCCTCCACTTT. Supplemented by reference TRBV12-5 and TRBJ1-6, the full variable domain reads DARVTQTPRHKVTEMGQEVTMRCQPILGHNTVFWYRQTMMQGLELLAYFRNRAPLDDSGMPKDRFSAEMPDATLATLKIQPSEPRDSAVYFCASAGGVWGNSPLHFGNGTRLTVT.

The V call is TRBV3-1 (or the pseudogene TRBV3-2), the J call TRBJ2-7, with TRBD1 matching over 7 bases. The length of the CDR3 is 14 residues. Germline-derived CDR1 and CDR2 are LGHDT and YNNKEL (reference sequence). V dropped 1 base and J dropped 4; count of bases not matched to a gene: 4. The CDR3 loop reads CASSQGTGGYEQYF. Here the CDR3 DNA reads TGTGCCAGCAGCCAAGGGACAGGTGGGTACGAGCAGTACTTC.

The chain links TRBV7-2 to TRBJ2-7, with 8 bases lining up with TRBD1. The trim removed 3 bases at V and 2 bases at J, leaving 12 bases unmatched. The CDR3 covers 17 residues. CDR1 is SGHTA, CDR2 FQGNSA, per germline. This CDR3 is CASSLVTGGRLTYEQYF. The CDR3 DNA sequence: TGTGCCAGCAGCTTGGTAACAGGGGGACGTCTAACCTACGAGCAGTACTTC.

The V call is TRBV18, the J call TRBJ2-2; weak D call: TRBD1 (5 bases). Trimming removed 6 bases at V and 0 bases at J, with 14 bases between. CDR3 length: 16 amino acids. Germline V gives CDR1 KGHSH, CDR2 LQKENI. The CDR3 nucleotides are TGTGCCAGCTCCCCTCAGAGGACACCGAACACCGGGGAGCTGTTTTTT. Protein sequence: CASSPQRTPNTGELFF. The full variable domain, with the rest looked up from reference TRBV18 and TRBJ2-2, is NAGVMQNPRHLVRRRGQEARLRCSPMKGHSHVYWYRQLPEEGLKFMVYLQKENIIDESGMPKERFSAEFPKEGPSILRIQQVVRGDSAAYFCASSPQRTPNTGELFFGEGSRLTVL.

This chain uses TRBV5-5 with TRBJ1-2; 10 positions agree with TRBD1. V shed 4 bases and J 0 bases; nucleotides not matched to a gene: 15. Germline-derived CDR1 and CDR2 are SGHKS and YYEKEE (reference sequence). The CDR3 spans 19 residues. The CDR3 is CASSDDRGQYLRANYGYTF. CDR3 coding DNA: TGTGCCAGCAGCGATGACAGGGGGCAATATCTGAGAGCTAACTATGGCTACACCTTC.

CDR3 sequence: CASHGAGGRDEQYF. As DNA, the CDR3 is TGTGCCTCTCACGGAGCGGGGGGGCGAGACGAGCAGTACTTC. J is TRBJ2-7 and V is TRBV2, with 10 bases fitting TRBD2. The germline V gene has CDR1 SNHLY and CDR2 FYNNEI. V shed 11 bases and J 5 bases; nucleotides not matched to a gene: 12. The CDR3 has 14 residues.